This TCR beta chain was retrieved from a study of blood T cell repertoires in COVID-19. Overall study: The United States, Italy and Spain provided the acute and convalescent COVID-19 samples.

Cohorts were based on clinical histories the participants reported. Original processing notes: Amplification of reference gene primers provided the estimated nucleated cell counts. Clones were sequenced by immunoSEQ multiplex PCR, and TCRdb holds only the in-frame ones, with some missing. The V and J calls and clone size come from that table; D and trimming were worked out from the DNA. This table has roughly 300,000 clones, 85% appearing once. This CDR3 region has 16 residues. The junction had 6 bases not matched to a gene; V was cut back by 3 bases and J by 2 bases. Germline lookup yields CDR1 KGHSH and CDR2 LQKENI.

The chain uses TRBV18 and TRBJ2-7, with 11 bases matching TRBD2. This clonotype was obtained from a woman between 45 and 65 years old who had recovered from COVID-19. Sequencing was carried out using PBMCs or T cells enriched from blood (not recorded which). CDR3 in DNA: TGTGCCAGCTCACCGAGTCTAGCGGGAGGCGCCTACGAGCAGTACTTC. It is translated as CASSPSLAGGAYEQYF. Complete variable domain (other parts from reference TRBV18 and TRBJ2-7): NAGVMQNPRHLVRRRGQEARLRCSPMKGHSHVYWYRQLPEEGLKFMVYLQKENIIDESGMPKERFSAEFPKEGPSILRIQQVVRGDSAAYFCASSPSLAGGAYEQYFGPGTRLTVT.